These T cell receptor beta chains were read from a single sample in a study of T cell responses to AZD1222 COVID-19 vaccine. Repertoires were generated with immunoSEQ multiplex PCR, while TCRdb's copy carries only in-frame clones and drops some. The sample lists more than 250,000 clones, approximately 93% occurring once. This sample comprised peripheral blood, obtained on day 0 of AZD1222 vaccination. The source is an adult in good health. Each CDR3 is given with its conserved first and last residue.

TRBV5-1	TRBJ2-7	16	CASSPSGGSQRDEQYF
TRBV28	TRBJ1-6	17	CASSSWTGGPYNSPLHF
TRBV27	TRBJ2-3	13	CASSSWTDKTQYF
TRBV4-1	TRBJ1-4	16	CASSQAGTGGSLVVFF
TRBV3-1/TRBV3-2	TRBJ2-5	18	CASSQEGGLAGAPRTQYF
TRBV3-1/TRBV3-2	TRBJ1-1	13	CASSQTEAGEAFF
TRBV4-2	TRBJ1-1	14	CASSPGRKDTEAFF
TRBV7-2	TRBJ2-1	16	CASSQTSGRARNEQFF
TRBV5-1	TRBJ1-4	14	CASKKGGEVEKLFF
TRBV27	TRBJ2-1	15	CASSLRLADVNEQFF
TRBV18	TRBJ1-4	14	CASSRRATNEKLFF
TRBV7-3	TRBJ2-3	14	CASSLGPDTDTQYF
TRBV20-1	TRBJ1-1	13	CSASLNNGGSAFF
TRBV18	TRBJ1-6	14	CASSPRLDNSPLHF
TRBV28	TRBJ2-3	13	CASRGQGTDTQYF
TRBV10-2	TRBJ1-2	15	CASSETTGQGDGYTF
TRBV6-5	TRBJ2-1	14	CASSYRLGEREQFF
TRBV7-9	TRBJ2-7	13	CASTIGPGYEQYF
TRBV5-1	TRBJ1-2	14	CASSLWAENYGYTF
TRBV7-9	TRBJ1-5	15	CASSLDWTGGEPQHF
TRBV28	TRBJ2-4	15	CASSGTSLAKNIQYF
TRBV3-1/TRBV3-2	TRBJ2-7	13	CASQRLGGYEQYF
TRBV5-4	TRBJ2-3	15	CASSRDRVVTDTQYF
TRBV30	TRBJ2-7	12	CAWSPSYNEQYF
TRBV7-3	TRBJ2-2	15	CASSPGGLGTGELFF
TRBV6-6	TRBJ1-2	11	CAGGENYGYTF
TRBV2	TRBJ1-2	14	CASSEAGTGGGRTF
TRBV7-2	TRBJ2-1	17	CASSTWKGGRFYNEQFF
TRBV5-1	TRBJ2-7	16	CASRPLAGGLSYEQYF
TRBV19	TRBJ2-1	16	CASSSLSGGPHNEQFF
TRBV9	TRBJ1-6	15	CASSVAADQGSPLHF
TRBV6-5	TRBJ1-1	13	CASRSREGGEAFF
TRBV5-6	TRBJ1-2	10	CASEENGYTF
TRBV7-2	TRBJ2-7	14	CASSLRRSSYEQYF
TRBV7-9	TRBJ2-5	14	CASSLESRGGTQYF
TRBV5-4	TRBJ1-2	17	CASSGRGGKSPNYGYTF
TRBV3-1/TRBV3-2	TRBJ2-3	16	CASSFLAGGRPDTQYF
TRBV2	TRBJ2-5	11	CASRGQETQYF
TRBV6-5	TRBJ2-1	12	CASQGLVNEQFF
TRBV5-4	TRBJ1-2	16	CASSLFGRRVDYGYTF
TRBV6-5	TRBJ2-1	15	CASSSRTTSYNEQFF
TRBV5-1	TRBJ2-1	13	CASTASSYNEQFF
TRBV20-1	TRBJ2-7	14	CSASPGLRNYEQYF
TRBV5-4	TRBJ2-1	18	CASSLGGGLADPRNEQFF
TRBV4-2	TRBJ2-2	15	CASSQDATNTGELFF
TRBV29-1	TRBJ2-1	13	CSVANRQYNEQFF
TRBV5-4	TRBJ2-7	15	CASSPFGTSGSEQYF
TRBV5-1	TRBJ2-7	14	CASSLEGSRNEQYF
TRBV4-3	TRBJ2-7	16	CASSQERLAGVYEQYF
TRBV20-1	TRBJ1-6	13	CSAGGQGNSPLHF